A single sample is the source of the 2 T cell receptor beta chains below, sequenced in a study of blood T cell repertoires in COVID-19. Clones were sequenced by immunoSEQ multiplex PCR, and TCRdb holds only the in-frame ones, with some missing. This table has about 120,000 clones, 80% appearing once. Sequencing used peripheral blood. All receptors come from a man in his 60s with active or convalescent COVID-19.

The chain links TRBV2 to TRBJ2-5; 10 bases are shared with TRBD2. The germline V gene has CDR1 SNHLY and CDR2 FYNNEI. The CDR3 length is 16 residues. The V and J ends lost 5 bases and 2 bases, in that order; junction bases with no gene match: 8. CDR3 nucleotides: TGTGCCAGCAGTCCAGGGCTAGCGGGAGCTCAAGAGACCCAGTACTTC. Protein product: CASSPGLAGAQETQYF.

This chain uses TRBV14 with TRBJ1-1; weak D call: TRBD1 (6 bases). The CDR3 length is 13 residues. The germline V gene encodes CDR1 SGHDN and CDR2 FVKESK. The ends were cut back, 4 bases at V and 9 bases at J, with 15 bases in the middle. CDR3 amino acids: CASSLTGGLKAFF. CDR3 in DNA: TGTGCCAGCAGCCTCACCGGGGGGCTAAAAGCTTTCTTT.